The next 32 T cell receptor beta chains were all read from a single sample in a study of blood T cell repertoires in COVID-19. Some clones are missing from TCRdb's copy, which holds only in-frame ones; the method was immunoSEQ multiplex PCR. The table records over 200,000 clones, around nine tenths of them present only once. Sequenced: PBMCs or T cells enriched from blood (not recorded which). These receptors all stem from a man aged 25-40 years who had recovered from COVID-19.

The CDR3 spells CASGPETSTHNEQFF. In DNA form, the CDR3 reads TGTGCCAGCGGCCCAGAGACTAGCACCCACAATGAGCAGTTCTTC. The chain uses TRBV5-4 and TRBJ2-1, with 7 bases that match TRBD2. The CDR3 sequence is 15 residues long. In germline, CDR1 is SGHNT, CDR2 YYREEE (reference sequence). V trimming: 7 bases; J trimming: 5 bases; junction bases outside the gene matches: 12.

This rearrangement joins TRBV7-2 to TRBJ1-1; TRBD1 matches 9 bases. There are 13 residues in the CDR3. The V and J ends lost 4 bases and 4 bases, in that order; junction bases with no gene match: 1. CDR1 and CDR2 from the germline V gene are SGHTA and FQGNSA. In DNA, the CDR3 is TGTGCCAGCAGCTCGGGACAGGGCACTGAAGCTTTCTTT. Translating gives CASSSGQGTEAFF.

V usage is TRBV10-3 and J usage is TRBJ1-1, with 9 bases lining up with TRBD1. The CDR3 loop spans 15 amino acids. The J segment lost 4 bases and the V segment lost 6 bases, leaving 9 bases of the junction unmatched. Germline V gene lookup returns CDR1 ENHRY and CDR2 SYGVKD. The CDR3 DNA is TGTGCCATCAGAAAACAGGGGGCCGTGAGCACTGAAGCTTTCTTT. It is translated as CAIRKQGAVSTEAFF.

The gene calls are TRBV10-3 and TRBJ1-5; TRBD1 is a possible D gene (6 bases). This CDR3 is built from 15 residues. V was trimmed by 4 bases and J by 0 bases, leaving 10 bases between them. The germline gives CDR1 ENHRY, CDR2 SYGVKD. CDR3 protein: CAISVTGYSNQPQHF. The CDR3 region has the DNA TGTGCCATCAGTGTAACAGGGTATAGCAATCAGCCCCAGCATTTT.

The rearrangement uses TRBV7-2 and TRBJ1-5, with 7 bases lining up with TRBD1. In germline, CDR1 is SGHTA, CDR2 FQGNSA. The CDR3 loop spans 15 amino acids. V trimming: 1 base; J trimming: 7 bases; junction bases outside the gene matches: 7. In nucleotides, the CDR3 is TGTGCCAGCAGCTTAGGACAGGGAAGCCGCCAGCCCCAGCATTTT. Protein: CASSLGQGSRQPQHF.

The chain links TRBV2 to TRBJ2-5; 8 positions match TRBD1. This CDR3 contains 15 residues. Germline V lookup: CDR1 SNHLY, CDR2 FYNNEI. Losses at the gene ends were 2 bases for V and 4 bases for J; bases not matched to a gene: 6. In DNA, the CDR3 is TGTGCCAGCAGTGAAACAGGGGGAAGAAGAGAGACCCAGTACTTC. This translates into CASSETGGRRETQYF.

The CDR3 DNA reads TGTGCCAGCAAAGAAGGGACAGGGGGGGTAGGGTATAATTCACCCCTCCACTTT. It encodes CASKEGTGGVGYNSPLHF. The rearrangement joins TRBV27 to TRBJ1-6, with 11 bases aligning to TRBD1. Germline CDR1 reads MNHEY; CDR2 reads SMNVEV (reference sequence). After removal of 7 bases from V and 4 bases from J, the junction contained 12 bases not matched to a gene. The CDR3 spans 18 residues.

This sequence joins TRBV6-5 and TRBJ1-3; no definite D call. The CDR3 covers 14 residues. The V end was cut by 0 bases, the J end by 4 bases, with 7 bases between. CDR1 is MNHEY, CDR2 SVGAGI, per germline. The CDR3, as DNA: TGTGCCAGCAGTTACTCAAATCAGGGAAACACCATATATTTT. Amino acids: CASSYSNQGNTIYF.

The chain has TRBV19 and TRBJ1-5; 9 bases fit TRBD1. The ends lost 7 bases at V and 2 bases at J; junction bases unmatched: 9. The V gene's germline CDR1 is LNHDA and CDR2 SQIVND (reference sequence). CDR3 length: 16 residues. The CDR3 region has the DNA TGTGCCAGTAACGGACCGGGACAGGGTGGCAATCAGCCCCAGCATTTT. This encodes CASNGPGQGGNQPQHF.

The chain is built from TRBV27 and TRBJ2-3, with TRBD2 matching over 9 bases. The CDR3 is 16 residues long. V was clipped by 5 bases and J by 4 bases; unmatched bases: 10. In germline, CDR1 is MNHEY, CDR2 SMNVEV (reference sequence). The CDR3 protein is CASSLRLAAGPDTQYF. CDR3 bases: TGTGCCAGCAGTCTGCGACTAGCGGCGGGGCCAGATACGCAGTATTTT.

The V gene is TRBV2, the J gene TRBJ2-5; 7 bases line up with TRBD2. CDR1 is SNHLY and CDR2 is FYNNEI in the germline V gene. The CDR3 loop spans 16 amino acids. The V segment lost 7 bases and the J segment 5 bases; nucleotides outside the gene matches: 16. Here the CDR3 reads CASKESGTGYEETQYF. The CDR3 bases are TGTGCCAGCAAAGAAAGCGGGACTGGATATGAGGAGACCCAGTACTTC.

The chain carries TRBV27 and TRBJ2-7, with 9 bases identical to TRBD2. The CDR3 length is 14 residues. Trimming at V came to 10 bases and at J to 3 bases, leaving 10 bases not matched to a gene. CDR1 MNHEY and CDR2 SMNVEV come from the germline V gene (reference sequence). Here the CDR3 reads CANWISGGHYEQYF. CDR3 coding DNA: TGTGCCAACTGGATCAGCGGGGGGCACTACGAGCAGTACTTC.

The chain uses TRBV27 and TRBJ1-2; tentative D call: TRBD1 (5 bases). The germline V and J ends were trimmed by 5 bases and 1 base, with 11 bases remaining between them. Germline V lookup: CDR1 MNHEY, CDR2 SMNVEV (reference sequence). The CDR3 totals 14 residues. The CDR3 nucleotides read TGTGCCAGCAGTCTAAGGGGCTTTAACTATGGCTACACCTTC. Residues: CASSLRGFNYGYTF.

The chain links TRBV24-1 to TRBJ2-7; D uncertain. The ends were cut back, 3 bases at V and 0 bases at J, with 14 bases in the middle. The length of the CDR3 is 16 residues. Germline V gives CDR1 KGHDR, CDR2 SFDVKD. The CDR3 DNA is TGTGCCACCAGTGATCCGTCAGTTAACCCCTCCTACGAGCAGTACTTC. This translates into CATSDPSVNPSYEQYF.

This chain links TRBV10-2 with TRBJ1-5; the D gene is possibly TRBD1 (6 bases). V gave up 4 bases and J gave up 7 bases, with 11 bases separating them. Germline CDR1 and CDR2: WSHSY and SAAADI. This CDR3 has 13 amino acids. In nucleotides, the CDR3 is TGCGCCAGCAGTGGGGCGGGGGGCCAGCCCCAGCATTTT. Translating gives CASSGAGGQPQHF.

The chain uses TRBV7-2 and TRBJ2-2; D not resolved. Trimming took 5 bases from V and 8 from J, leaving 12 bases between them. Germline V gives CDR1 SGHTA, CDR2 FQGNSA. The CDR3 extends over 13 amino acids. As DNA, the CDR3 is TGTGCCAGCAGCCCTATCCAAGCGGGGGAGCTGTTTTTT. This codes for CASSPIQAGELFF. Full variable domain (outside the CDR3, taken from reference TRBV7-2 and TRBJ2-2): GAGVSQSPSNKVTEKGKDVELRCDPISGHTALYWYRQSLGQGLEFLIYFQGNSAPDKSGLPSDRFSAERTGGSVSTLTIQRTQQEDSAVYLCASSPIQAGELFFGEGSRLTVL.

V is TRBV3-1 (or the pseudogene TRBV3-2) and J is TRBJ2-1; D gene ambiguous. CDR3 length: 14 amino acids. V was pared by 0 bases and J by 7 bases, with 10 bases between. Germline CDR1 reads LGHDT; CDR2 reads YNNKEL (reference sequence). The CDR3 DNA is TGTGCCAGCAGCCAAGATCCCCTCCAGAATGAGCAGTTCTTC. Amino acids: CASSQDPLQNEQFF.

DNA for the CDR3: TGTGCCAGCACCGAAGGGGGACGGGTCAGGAGTCAGCCCCAGCATTTT. It is translated as CASTEGGRVRSQPQHF. The V and J genes are TRBV28 and TRBJ1-5; D may be TRBD1 (6 bases). The CDR3 is 16 residues long. Germline V gene data show CDR1 as MDHEN and CDR2 as SYDVKM. V was pared by 7 bases and J by 6 bases, with 22 bases between. Full variable domain (remainder filled in from reference TRBV28 and TRBJ1-5): DVKVTQSSRYLVKRTGEKVFLECVQDMDHENMFWYRQDPGLGLRLIYFSYDVKMKEKGDIPEGYSVSREKKERFSLILESASTNQTSMYLCASTEGGRVRSQPQHFGDGTRLSIL.

The chain is built from TRBV5-1 and TRBJ2-4; a weak D match, TRBD2 (6 bases). The V end lost 0 bases, the J end lost 5 bases, and 12 bases lay between the germline ends. This CDR3 region has 15 residues. Germline values: CDR1 SGHRS, CDR2 YFSETQ. The CDR3: CASSLGGVRQNIQYF. The CDR3 DNA follows: TGCGCCAGCAGCTTGGGCGGGGTTCGGCAAAACATTCAGTACTTC. The variable domain in full, with the rest retrieved from reference TRBV5-1 and TRBJ2-4, is KAGVTQTPRYLIKTRGQQVTLSCSPISGHRSVSWYQQTPGQGLQFLFEYFSETQRNKGNFPGRFSGRQFSNSRSEMNVSTLELGDSALYLCASSLGGVRQNIQYFGAGTRLSVL.

The V gene is TRBV4-1, the J gene TRBJ2-1; the D gene is possibly TRBD2 (5 bases). The CDR3 extends over 14 amino acids. V was pared by 0 bases and J by 8 bases, with 11 bases between. Germline V CDR1 and CDR2: MGHRA, YSYEKL. CDR3 in amino acids: CASSQDKEDDEQFF. CDR3 DNA sequence: TGCGCCAGCAGCCAAGACAAGGAGGATGATGAGCAGTTCTTC.

The V call is TRBV7-9, the J call TRBJ2-5; D remains ambiguous. Germline assignment: CDR1 SEHNR and CDR2 FQNEAQ (reference sequence). The CDR3 contains 15 residues. Trimming left V 5 bases short and J 2 bases short, with 15 bases between. The CDR3 sequence: CASSPSRHPQETQYF. The CDR3 nucleotides read TGTGCCAGCAGCCCCTCCCGACACCCACAAGAGACCCAGTACTTC.

This rearrangement joins TRBV29-1 to TRBJ1-4; TRBD1 agrees at 7 bases. The CDR3 is 14 amino acids. Trimming cost V 6 bases and J 2 bases; bases outside gene matches: 6. Germline V gene data show CDR1 as SQVTM and CDR2 as ANQGSEA. The CDR3 coding sequence is TGCAGCGTCGATACAGGGGTTACTAATGAAAAACTGTTTTTT. Amino acid sequence: CSVDTGVTNEKLFF.

The chain recombines TRBV7-9 with TRBJ2-7; TRBD1 matches at 8 bases. Germline loops: CDR1 SEHNR, CDR2 FQNEAQ (reference sequence). V shed 4 bases, J shed 6 bases, and the junction held 8 bases outside the gene matches. CDR3 length: 14 amino acids. CDR3 DNA: TGTGCCAGCAGCTCGGGGACAGGCAAAACCGAGCAGTACTTC. Residues: CASSSGTGKTEQYF.

This rearrangement joins TRBV19 to TRBJ2-5; 9 bases fit TRBD1. There are 13 residues in the CDR3. CDR1 and CDR2 from the germline V gene are LNHDA and SQIVND (reference sequence). With 7 bases clipped from V and 7 bases from J, the junction kept 7 bases outside the gene matches. CDR3: CASIGQGSGTQYF. In DNA form, the CDR3 reads TGTGCCAGTATCGGACAGGGGAGTGGGACCCAGTACTTC.

The chain joins TRBV7-2 to TRBJ1-2; weak D call: TRBD1 (6 bases). Looked up from germline, CDR1 is SGHTA and CDR2 is FQGNSA. The germline V and J ends were trimmed by 1 base and 4 bases, with 10 bases remaining between them. CDR3 length equals 14 residues. CDR3 in amino acids: CASSLDTGPYGYTF. The CDR3, as DNA: TGTGCCAGCAGCTTAGATACAGGGCCCTATGGCTACACCTTC. The entire variable domain, with the rest obtained from reference TRBV7-2 and TRBJ1-2, is as follows: GAGVSQSPSNKVTEKGKDVELRCDPISGHTALYWYRQSLGQGLEFLIYFQGNSAPDKSGLPSDRFSAERTGGSVSTLTIQRTQQEDSAVYLCASSLDTGPYGYTFGSGTRLTVV.

The chain is built from TRBV2 and TRBJ1-2; no definite D call. Deletions cut 8 bases from V and 6 bases from J, with 16 bases between. The CDR3 sequence is 13 residues long. The germline V gene encodes CDR1 SNHLY and CDR2 FYNNEI. The CDR3 DNA reads as TGTGCCAGCGCCCCGAGGGCGGGAGATGGCTACACCTTC. It encodes CASAPRAGDGYTF.

This chain joins TRBV18 and TRBJ2-7; perhaps TRBD1 as D (6 bases). Per the germline V gene, CDR1 is KGHSH and CDR2 is LQKENI. Trimming took 3 bases from V and 9 from J, leaving 18 bases between them. The CDR3 extends over 14 amino acids. The CDR3 protein is CASSPAGDGLAQYF. Here the CDR3 DNA reads TGTGCCAGCTCACCCGCAGGGGACGGTCTAGCGCAGTACTTC.

The chain carries TRBV30 and TRBJ1-4; D possibly corresponds to TRBD1 (5 bases). V lost 7 bases, J lost 8 bases, and 20 bases lay in between. From germline, CDR1 is GTSNPN and CDR2 SVGIG (reference sequence). CDR3 size: 14 residues. The CDR3 loop is CALPRGGFGEKLFF. In DNA, the CDR3 is TGTGCCTTGCCCCGGGGGGGGTTTGGCGAAAAACTGTTTTTT.

The V gene is TRBV5-6, the J gene TRBJ1-2; TRBD1 matches at 12 bases. J was trimmed by 4 bases and V by 5 bases; bases with no gene match: 6. CDR3 length equals 15 residues. CDR1 is SGHDT, CDR2 YYEEEE, per germline. The CDR3 loop is CASRAGTGGLYGYTF. For the CDR3, the DNA is TGTGCCAGCAGGGCCGGGACAGGGGGCCTCTATGGCTACACCTTC.

CDR3 in amino acids: CASSYLAVLSSYNEQFF. The CDR3 DNA reads as TGTGCCAGCAGTTACTTAGCGGTGCTGAGCTCCTACAATGAGCAGTTCTTC. The genes are TRBV6-2 or TRBV6-3 and TRBJ2-1; D is possibly TRBD2 (6 bases). CDR3 length equals 17 residues. Germline V gene sequence: CDR1 MNHEY, CDR2 SVGEGT. V lost 1 base and J lost 0, with 13 bases in between.

The V gene is TRBV19, the J gene TRBJ2-5, with TRBD2 matching 11 bases. Germline V gene lookup returns CDR1 LNHDA and CDR2 SQIVND (reference sequence). The CDR3 has 14 amino acids. The junction had 9 bases not matched to a gene; V was cut back by 11 bases and J by 4 bases. The DNA of the CDR3 is TGTGCCGGTTTAGCGGGAGGGCCAGGAGAGACCCAGTACTTC. Residues: CAGLAGGPGETQYF.

CDR3 DNA: TGTGCCAGCAGCGGACCGGGACAGCAAGAGACCCAGTACTTC. Its protein is CASSGPGQQETQYF. This chain uses TRBV9 with TRBJ2-5, with TRBD1 matching 7 bases. J gave up 2 bases and V 3 bases, and 4 bases lay outside the gene matches. This CDR3 comprises 14 residues. Per the germline V gene, CDR1 is SGDLS and CDR2 is YYNGEE.